Following are 30 T cell receptor beta chains from one sample sequenced in a study of blood T cell repertoires in COVID-19. This table comes from immunoSEQ multiplex PCR, and its TCRdb copy is limited to in-frame clones, with some not included. The data hold some 74,000 clones, with around 76% observed a single time. Sequenced input: peripheral blood. These receptors came from a man in his 70s with active or convalescent COVID-19.

The chain employs TRBV6-5 and TRBJ2-7; TRBD2 is a possible D gene (7 bases). Trimming stripped 10 bases from V and 7 bases from J, with 23 bases between. CDR3 length: 14 residues. Germline V gene sequence: CDR1 MNHEY, CDR2 SVGAGI. The CDR3 DNA follows: TGTGCCACGCCGGGAGGAGGGGGATCATGGGAGCAGTACTTC. Its protein product is CATPGGGGSWEQYF.

CDR3 sequence reads: CASSLTGNAGELFF. The CDR3 DNA is TGTGCCAGCAGCTTGACAGGGAATGCCGGGGAGCTGTTTTTT. V gene TRBV5-6 combines with J gene TRBJ2-2, with D possibly being TRBD1 (6 bases). This CDR3 is 14 amino acids long. Germline assignment: CDR1 SGHDT and CDR2 YYEEEE. Trimming shortened V by 1 base and J by 6 bases, and 10 bases separated the two germline ends.

The chain combines TRBV5-1 with TRBJ2-1; D is possibly TRBD1 (5 bases). Germline values: CDR1 SGHRS, CDR2 YFSETQ. V dropped 0 bases and J dropped 6 bases, with 13 bases sitting between them. CDR3 length: 15 residues. CDR3 loop: CASSLGSGPSNEQFF. The CDR3 region has the DNA TGCGCCAGCAGCTTGGGATCAGGGCCTTCCAATGAGCAGTTCTTC.

The chain employs TRBV4-1 and TRBJ2-3, with a weak D call TRBD2 (6 bases). The CDR3 runs to 15 residues. Trimming took 7 bases from V and 6 from J, leaving 20 bases between them. Germline CDR1 MGHRA, CDR2 YSYEKL. CDR3 sequence (DNA): TGCGCCAGCAAGACGACAGCGGGTGGGGGGGATACGCAGTATTTT. Residues: CASKTTAGGGDTQYF.

The CDR3 spells CASSPQLAGANEQFF. CDR3 DNA: TGTGCCAGCAGCCCACAACTAGCGGGGGCAAATGAGCAGTTCTTC. The V gene is TRBV9, the J gene TRBJ2-1, with 11 bases aligning to TRBD2. Germline CDR1 reads SGDLS; CDR2 reads YYNGEE. V was pared by 4 bases and J by 7 bases, with 7 bases of the junction left unmatched. CDR3 length equals 15 residues.

The J gene is TRBJ1-4, the V gene TRBV13; TRBD1 aligns across 8 bases. This CDR3 has 14 amino acids. With V trimmed by 5 bases and J by 6 bases, 5 bases remained unmatched. CDR1 PRHDT and CDR2 FYEKMQ come from the germline V gene (reference sequence). CDR3 in amino acids: CASSMRTGYEKLFF. CDR3 bases: TGTGCCAGCAGCATGCGGACAGGGTATGAAAAACTGTTTTTT.

V is TRBV7-2 and J is TRBJ1-1, with no clear D. The germline V and J ends were trimmed by 5 bases and 1 base, with 14 bases remaining between them. The CDR3 runs to 15 residues. Germline-derived CDR1 and CDR2 are SGHTA and FQGNSA. CDR3 coding DNA: TGTGCCAGCAGCACCTACAGCCCAGGGAACACTGAAGCTTTCTTT. Its translation: CASSTYSPGNTEAFF.

V is TRBV4-1 and J is TRBJ1-6; the D gene is possibly TRBD1 (5 bases). Germline V lookup: CDR1 MGHRA, CDR2 YSYEKL. Trimming took 1 base from V and 1 from J, leaving 5 bases between them. CDR3 length: 15 amino acids. The CDR3 coding sequence is TGCGCCAGCAGCCAAGGGACATCCTATAATTCACCCCTCCACTTT. It specifies CASSQGTSYNSPLHF.

The sample holds one count of this clone. V is TRBV29-1 and J is TRBJ2-2; D is unclear. Trimming pared 6 bases from V and 2 bases from J, leaving 4 bases between. CDR3 length: 11 residues. In germline, CDR1 is SQVTM, CDR2 ANQGSEA. The DNA for the CDR3 is TGCAGCGTCAGTAACACCGGGGAGCTGTTTTTT. It is translated as CSVSNTGELFF.

V and J are TRBV29-1 and TRBJ2-3, with D perhaps TRBD1 (6 bases). The germline V gene has CDR1 SQVTM and CDR2 ANQGSEA. This CDR3 contains 12 residues. The V gene lost 4 bases and the J gene lost 5 bases, with 10 bases spanning the gap. CDR3 loop: CSVVTGRDTQYF. The CDR3 DNA sequence: TGCAGCGTTGTCACAGGGAGAGATACGCAGTATTTT.

This clone showed up many times. The rearrangement uses TRBV14 and TRBJ2-7, with D possibly being TRBD1 (6 bases). The CDR3 totals 13 residues. V lost 4 bases and J lost 7, with 14 bases in between. Germline CDR1 is SGHDN and CDR2 is FVKESK. The CDR3 region has the DNA TGTGCCAGCAGCCTACAGACCGGGACAGAGCAGTACTTC. It encodes CASSLQTGTEQYF.

The chain uses TRBV9 and TRBJ1-1; D uncertain. The CDR3 contains 16 residues. CDR1 SGDLS and CDR2 YYNGEE come from the germline V gene. V was cut by 5 bases and J by 1 base, with 18 bases left in between. The CDR3 DNA reads TGTGCCAGCAGACAATTTCCGCGAGGAGGGAACACTGAAGCTTTCTTT. Translating gives CASRQFPRGGNTEAFF.

J is TRBJ2-1 and V is TRBV7-3; tentatively, D is TRBD2 (5 bases). Germline lookup yields CDR1 SGHTA and CDR2 FQGTGA. The V gene lost 3 bases and the J gene lost 9 bases, with 15 bases spanning the gap. CDR3 size: 14 residues. CDR3 region: CASSLGQEGGEQFF. The CDR3 nucleotides read TGTGCCAGCAGCTTGGGCCAGGAAGGAGGTGAGCAGTTCTTC.

About this clone: The germline gene is not matched at one end of the junction; a read error may be the cause. The chain recombines TRBV2 with TRBJ1-6; a possible D gene is TRBD1 (6 bases). The CDR3 is 14 residues long. Germline CDR1 SNHLY, CDR2 FYNNEI. The CDR3 protein is CASKQGHEGSTLHF. The DNA of the CDR3 is TGTGCCAGCAAGCAGGGACATGAAGGTTCAACCCTCCACTTT.

This chain joins TRBV28 and TRBJ2-7; D not certain. Germline CDR1 MDHEN, CDR2 SYDVKM. V lost 4 bases to trimming and J lost 4 bases, with 5 bases between them. The CDR3 length is 11 residues. The CDR3 protein is CASSSVYEQYF. The DNA for the CDR3 is TGTGCCAGCAGTTCCGTATACGAGCAGTACTTC.

The rearrangement links TRBV9 to TRBJ2-2, with 7 bases lining up with TRBD1. Germline CDR1 is SGDLS and CDR2 is YYNGEE. The ends lost 3 bases at V and 4 bases at J; junction bases unmatched: 6. CDR3 size: 15 residues. The CDR3: CASSETGSITGELFF. CDR3 coding DNA: TGTGCCAGCAGCGAGACAGGGTCGATCACCGGGGAGCTGTTTTTT.

V and J are TRBV7-2 and TRBJ2-7; D gene unclear. The CDR3 contains 15 residues. Germline loops: CDR1 SGHTA, CDR2 FQGNSA. V shed 2 bases and J shed 4 bases, with 15 bases lying between them. CDR3 DNA: TGTGCCAGCAGCTTAATGCCAGGAATCCAATACGAGCAGTACTTC. Translating it yields CASSLMPGIQYEQYF.

This clone was observed a single time. V is TRBV28 and J is TRBJ2-1, with D possibly TRBD2 on 6 matching bases. Deletions cut 6 bases from V and 10 bases from J, with 13 bases between. Germline values: CDR1 MDHEN, CDR2 SYDVKM. CDR3 length equals 12 residues. The CDR3 bases are TGTGCCAGCAGCTCCGGGAGCGACGAGCAGTTCTTC. Its protein is CASSSGSDEQFF. Together with reference TRBV28 and TRBJ2-1, the CDR3 gives the full variable domain: DVKVTQSSRYLVKRTGEKVFLECVQDMDHENMFWYRQDPGLGLRLIYFSYDVKMKEKGDIPEGYSVSREKKERFSLILESASTNQTSMYLCASSSGSDEQFFGPGTRLTVL.

The chain carries TRBV5-4 and TRBJ1-2; perhaps TRBD1 as D (6 bases). The CDR3 has 13 amino acids. The V gene's germline CDR1 is SGHNT and CDR2 YYREEE (reference sequence). V dropped 7 bases and J dropped 3 bases, with 13 bases sitting between them. CDR3 sequence (DNA): TGTGCCAGCGGATCGGACAGAGACTATGGCTACACCTTC. Its translation: CASGSDRDYGYTF.

This chain joins TRBV30 and TRBJ1-2; D ambiguous. V gave up 4 bases and J gave up 1 base, with 16 bases separating them. This CDR3 region has 15 residues. Germline values: CDR1 GTSNPN, CDR2 SVGIG (reference sequence). The CDR3 sequence is CAWTDSPGSNYGYTF. The DNA of the CDR3 is TGTGCCTGGACGGACTCCCCGGGGAGTAACTATGGCTACACCTTC.

This chain connects TRBV30 to TRBJ2-2; D gene ambiguous. Germline V lookup: CDR1 GTSNPN, CDR2 SVGIG (reference sequence). This CDR3 contains 13 residues. V lost 2 bases and J lost 6, with 10 bases in between. The CDR3 loop reads CAWSYSPAGELFF. The CDR3 DNA reads as TGTGCCTGGAGTTACTCCCCGGCCGGGGAGCTGTTTTTT. Variable domain in full (rest from reference TRBV30 and TRBJ2-2): SQTIHQWPATLVQPVGSPLSLECTVEGTSNPNLYWYRQAAGRGLQLLFYSVGIGQISSEVPQNLSASRPQDRQFILSSKKLLLSDSGFYLCAWSYSPAGELFFGEGSRLTVL.

The V call is TRBV6-4, the J call TRBJ1-6; weak D call: TRBD1 (6 bases). This CDR3 comprises 16 residues. Looked up from germline, CDR1 is MRHNA and CDR2 is SNTAGT. Trimming took off 6 bases at V and 7 bases at J, with 19 bases between the two ends. CDR3 sequence reads: CASSAQGINGNSPLHF. CDR3 in DNA: TGTGCCAGCAGCGCACAGGGAATTAACGGAAATTCACCCCTCCACTTT.

This chain links TRBV6-6 with TRBJ1-6; a weak D match, TRBD1 (6 bases). Per the germline V gene, CDR1 is MNHNY and CDR2 is SVGAGI (reference sequence). This CDR3 comprises 16 residues. Trimming cost V 6 bases and J 1 base, with 13 bases left between them. CDR3 sequence reads: CASRRGSESYNSPLHF. The CDR3 DNA is TGTGCCAGCAGGAGGGGGAGCGAATCCTATAATTCACCCCTCCACTTT.

The J gene is TRBJ2-7, the V gene TRBV30; no definite D call. Germline lookup yields CDR1 GTSNPN and CDR2 SVGIG (reference sequence). This CDR3 is built from 13 residues. Trimming removed 2 bases at V and 7 bases at J, with 15 bases between. The CDR3 DNA follows: TGTGCCTGGAGTACGTCGCGTCCAGGAGAGCAGTACTTC. Its translation: CAWSTSRPGEQYF.

The chain uses TRBV19 and TRBJ1-5; D not certain. The CDR3 runs to 15 residues. With 10 bases removed from V and 6 bases from J, the gap between germline ends came to 22 bases. CDR1 and CDR2 (germline): LNHDA, SQIVND (reference sequence). DNA of the CDR3: TGTGCCAACGGCCTAAGGGAGGTTCTTTGTCAGCCCCAGCATTTT. It translates to CANGLREVLCQPQHF.

The rearrangement links TRBV7-9 to TRBJ2-3; no reliable D call. The CDR3 contains 16 residues. Germline V CDR1 and CDR2: SEHNR, FQNEAQ (reference sequence). The V gene lost 6 bases and the J gene lost 1 base, with 17 bases spanning the gap. CDR3 DNA sequence: TGTGCCAGCAGTCCCCCATTCCCCCAGGGCACAGATACGCAGTATTTT. Translation: CASSPPFPQGTDTQYF.

DNA of the CDR3: TGTGCCAGCAGCTTTGCCCTAAGCTCCTATAATTCACCCCTCCACTTT. The encoded protein is CASSFALSSYNSPLHF. J is TRBJ1-6 and V is TRBV5-5; unclear D gene. The V end was cut by 2 bases, the J end by 0 bases, with 9 bases between. The CDR3 is 16 amino acids. Germline V lookup: CDR1 SGHKS, CDR2 YYEKEE (reference sequence).

Worth noting for this clone: The same CDR3 is also encoded by other DNA sequences in this sample. The V call is TRBV19, the J call TRBJ1-1, with a weak D call TRBD1 (5 bases). CDR1 and CDR2 from the germline V gene are LNHDA and SQIVND (reference sequence). Trimming removed 3 bases at V and 0 bases at J, with 11 bases between. CDR3 length equals 15 residues. This CDR3 is CASSIAPGMNTEAFF. CDR3 DNA: TGTGCCAGTAGTATCGCGCCAGGGATGAACACTGAAGCTTTCTTT. Together with reference TRBV19 and TRBJ1-1, the CDR3 gives the full variable domain: DGGITQSPKYLFRKEGQNVTLSCEQNLNHDAMYWYRQDPGQGLRLIYYSQIVNDFQKGDIAEGYSVSREKKESFPLTVTSAQKNPTAFYLCASSIAPGMNTEAFFGQGTRLTVV.

This clone has just a few counts. V is TRBV28 and J is TRBJ2-3; D might be TRBD1 (5 bases). CDR3 length equals 14 residues. Germline V gene sequence: CDR1 MDHEN, CDR2 SYDVKM. V shed 8 bases and J shed 2 bases, with 14 bases lying between them. The CDR3 protein is CASGSLGPTDTQYF. DNA for the CDR3: TGTGCCAGCGGCTCTCTGGGGCCCACAGATACGCAGTATTTT.

This clone was counted only a few times. The V and J genes are TRBV3-1 (or the pseudogene TRBV3-2) and TRBJ2-1, with 8 bases aligning to TRBD2. Germline V gives CDR1 LGHDT, CDR2 YNNKEL (reference sequence). The V segment lost 4 bases and the J segment 6 bases; nucleotides outside the gene matches: 8. The CDR3 spans 15 residues. In DNA, the CDR3 is TGTGCCAGCAGCCCCCTAAGCGGGGGCTCCAATGAGCAGTTCTTC. Its translation is CASSPLSGGSNEQFF.